A single sample gave rise to the 23 T cell receptor beta chains below, sequenced in a study of control samples from healthy donors and cancer patients. This table comes from immunoSEQ multiplex PCR, and its TCRdb copy is limited to in-frame clones, with some not included. In total, the table holds fewer than 250,000 clones. Sequenced sample: blood. All receptors derive from a woman between 25 and 40 years old in good health.

The J gene is TRBJ1-1, the V gene TRBV6-6; D ambiguous. Germline CDR1 MNHNY, CDR2 SVGAGI (reference sequence). The CDR3 extends over 14 amino acids. V was clipped by 3 bases and J by 6 bases, with 14 bases between them. The CDR3 spells CASSYGNQGSEAFF. The CDR3 nucleotides read TGTGCCAGCAGTTATGGGAACCAAGGATCTGAAGCTTTCTTT.

This chain links TRBV28 with TRBJ1-1, with 9 nucleotides matching TRBD1. Germline CDR1 reads MDHEN; CDR2 reads SYDVKM. Germline trimming cut 5 bases from V and 6 bases from J; bases unmatched to any gene: 10. CDR3 size: 15 residues. CDR3 nucleotides: TGTGCCAGCAGTCCCCCCGGGACAGGGAGGTCTGAAGCTTTCTTT. Amino acids: CASSPPGTGRSEAFF.

J is TRBJ2-7 and V is TRBV28; D possibly corresponds to TRBD2 (6 bases). This CDR3 is built from 13 residues. Germline assignment: CDR1 MDHEN and CDR2 SYDVKM. The V gene lost 6 bases and the J gene lost 2 bases, with 11 bases spanning the gap. The CDR3 coding sequence is TGTGCCAGCAGCACGGGACTTGCCTACGAGCAGTACTTC. Its protein is CASSTGLAYEQYF.

The V gene is TRBV6-4, the J gene TRBJ2-7, with D possibly matching TRBD1 (5 bases). The ends were cut back, 4 bases at V and 4 bases at J, with 17 bases in the middle. Per the germline V gene, CDR1 is MRHNA and CDR2 is SNTAGT. CDR3 length: 15 residues. The CDR3 coding sequence is TGTGCCAGCAGTGCCCATTTGGGGCAGGGTTACGAGCAGTACTTC. It specifies CASSAHLGQGYEQYF.

J is TRBJ1-1 and V is TRBV7-2; weak D call: TRBD1 (6 bases). Trimming took 2 bases from V and 0 from J, leaving 22 bases between them. CDR3 length: 19 amino acids. Germline V gives CDR1 SGHTA, CDR2 FQGNSA. DNA of the CDR3: TGTGCCAGCAGCTTATGGAGGCCCCCCCTAGGGGGGATGAACACTGAAGCTTTCTTT. It translates to CASSLWRPPLGGMNTEAFF.

The gene calls are TRBV15 and TRBJ1-3; D possibly corresponds to TRBD1 (6 bases). The CDR3 sequence is 17 residues long. Germline V gives CDR1 LNHNV, CDR2 YYDKDF (reference sequence). V gave up 1 base and J gave up 3 bases, with 16 bases separating them. The chain's CDR3 is CATSRGSGQGVGNTIYF. DNA for the CDR3: TGTGCCACCAGCAGAGGCTCGGGACAAGGGGTTGGAAACACCATATATTTT.

The chain joins TRBV7-2 to TRBJ2-3; TRBD2 aligns across 11 bases. The length of the CDR3 is 17 residues. J lost 2 bases, V lost 1 base, and 5 bases had no gene match. The germline V gene has CDR1 SGHTA and CDR2 FQGNSA. DNA of the CDR3: TGTGCCAGCAGCTTAGGTATAGCGGGGGGGGACACAGATACGCAGTATTTT. It is translated as CASSLGIAGGDTDTQYF.

The rearrangement links TRBV27 to TRBJ1-1; tentatively, D is TRBD1 (5 bases). Trimming shortened V by 5 bases and J by 7 bases, and 8 bases separated the two germline ends. From germline, CDR1 is MNHEY and CDR2 SMNVEV (reference sequence). CDR3 length equals 11 residues. CDR3 sequence (DNA): TGTGCCAGCAGTAGCACAGGTGAAGCTTTCTTT. This gives the protein CASSSTGEAFF.

The chain recombines TRBV19 with TRBJ1-3; D is unclear. This CDR3 region has 15 residues. Germline CDR1 and CDR2: LNHDA and SQIVND (reference sequence). V gave up 3 bases and J gave up 0 bases, with 9 bases separating them. The CDR3 sequence is CASSILGSSGNTIYF. The CDR3 region has the DNA TGTGCCAGTAGTATTCTTGGCAGCTCTGGAAACACCATATATTTT.

CDR3 nucleotides: TGTGCCAGCAGCCCGACTAAGGAAGAGACCCAGTACTTC. As protein: CASSPTKEETQYF. This chain uses TRBV3-1 (or the pseudogene TRBV3-2) with TRBJ2-5, with TRBD2 as a possible D gene (5 bases). Trimming pared 4 bases from V and 3 bases from J, leaving 9 bases between. In germline, CDR1 is LGHDT, CDR2 YNNKEL (reference sequence). The CDR3 contains 13 residues.

The gene calls are TRBV19 and TRBJ2-1; D is perhaps TRBD1 (6 bases). CDR3 size: 15 residues. V was pared by 4 bases and J by 0 bases, with 10 bases between. CDR1 and CDR2 from the germline V gene are LNHDA and SQIVND (reference sequence). The CDR3: CASSKDSFSYNEQFF. CDR3 nucleotide sequence: TGTGCCAGTAGTAAGGACAGCTTCTCCTACAATGAGCAGTTCTTC.

The chain combines TRBV3-1 (or the pseudogene TRBV3-2) with TRBJ1-4; D gene uncertain. CDR1 LGHDT and CDR2 YNNKEL come from the germline V gene (reference sequence). V was cut by 4 bases and J by 6 bases, with 12 bases left in between. The CDR3 length is 14 residues. The CDR3 DNA sequence: TGTGCCAGCAGCCCCCTTGCGGGAGATGAAAAACTGTTTTTT. Translation gives CASSPLAGDEKLFF.

The CDR3 nucleotides are TGTGCCAGCAGCCAAGAGCCGGGCGGGGGAGATTACAATGAGCAGTTCTTC. It codes for CASSQEPGGGDYNEQFF. The chain links TRBV4-2 to TRBJ2-1; 7 positions agree with TRBD2. This CDR3 comprises 17 residues. Germline trimming cut 0 bases from V and 4 bases from J; bases unmatched to any gene: 9. Germline V gene lookup returns CDR1 LGHNA and CDR2 YNFKEQ.

The chain uses TRBV25-1 and TRBJ1-4; 9 nucleotides line up with TRBD1. V gave up 4 bases and J gave up 8 bases; unmatched junction bases: 11. CDR1 and CDR2 (germline): MGHDK, SYGVNS. The CDR3 spans 16 residues. The CDR3 here is CASSAPGQGKGEKLFF. The CDR3 DNA is TGTGCCAGCAGTGCGCCGGGACAGGGTAAGGGGGAAAAACTGTTTTTT.

In nucleotides, the CDR3 is TGTGCCAGCAGCTCCAGGGTGTTTAACACTGAAGCTTTCTTT. Its protein product is CASSSRVFNTEAFF. V usage is TRBV3-1 (or the pseudogene TRBV3-2) and J usage is TRBJ1-1; weak D call: TRBD1 (5 bases). Trimming cost V 5 bases and J 2 bases, with 12 bases left between them. The CDR3 extends over 14 amino acids. CDR1 is LGHDT, CDR2 YNNKEL, per germline (reference sequence).

The J gene is TRBJ1-5, the V gene TRBV28, with a possible D match to TRBD1 (6 bases). Germline CDR1 is MDHEN and CDR2 is SYDVKM. The V end was cut by 3 bases, the J end by 4 bases, with 13 bases between. The CDR3 sequence is 15 residues long. CDR3: CASSFVGARNQPQHF. The CDR3 DNA sequence: TGTGCCAGCAGTTTTGTGGGGGCGCGGAATCAGCCCCAGCATTTT.

This chain joins TRBV7-8 and TRBJ2-1, with D perhaps matching TRBD2 (7 bases). This CDR3 has 17 amino acids. Per the germline V gene, CDR1 is SGHVS and CDR2 is FQNEAQ. Trimming pared 0 bases from V and 0 bases from J, leaving 12 bases between. The CDR3 here is CASSLARGRASYNEQFF. CDR3 nucleotides: TGTGCCAGCAGCTTAGCGAGGGGGAGGGCCTCCTACAATGAGCAGTTCTTC.

V is TRBV19 and J is TRBJ1-5; 7 bases line up with TRBD1. J was trimmed by 2 bases and V by 4 bases; bases with no gene match: 14. This CDR3 region has 18 residues. The germline CDR1 and CDR2 sequences are LNHDA and SQIVND (reference sequence). CDR3 residues: CASSTYRAGGLGNQPQHF. CDR3 nucleotides: TGTGCCAGTAGTACGTACAGGGCAGGGGGACTCGGCAATCAGCCCCAGCATTTT.

The V and J genes are TRBV2 and TRBJ1-6; 7 bases are a match to TRBD1. The CDR3 extends over 17 amino acids. CDR1 SNHLY and CDR2 FYNNEI come from the germline V gene. V shed 6 bases, J shed 0 bases, and the junction held 8 bases outside the gene matches. The CDR3: CASRGGQTSSYNSPLHF. The CDR3 DNA reads TGTGCCAGCAGGGGGGGACAGACGAGCTCCTATAATTCACCCCTCCACTTT.

V gene TRBV28 combines with J gene TRBJ1-6; D might be TRBD1 (5 bases). The germline V and J ends were trimmed by 5 bases and 8 bases, with 13 bases remaining between them. This CDR3 comprises 14 residues. Germline values: CDR1 MDHEN, CDR2 SYDVKM. CDR3 nucleotides: TGTGCCAGCAGTCCCTATAGAGGGGATTCACCCCTCCACTTT. It encodes CASSPYRGDSPLHF.

CDR3 region: CASSLEYGTAEAFF. CDR3 DNA sequence: TGTGCCAGCAGCTTGGAATATGGGACAGCTGAAGCTTTCTTT. The chain recombines TRBV5-4 with TRBJ1-1; 7 bases fit TRBD1. Unmatched junction bases numbered 5, after V lost 0 bases and J lost 6 bases. The germline CDR1 and CDR2 sequences are SGHNT and YYREEE (reference sequence). The CDR3 consists of 14 residues.

This rearrangement joins TRBV7-9 to TRBJ2-3; D is undetermined. Germline CDR1 is SEHNR and CDR2 is FQNEAQ (reference sequence). This CDR3 comprises 15 residues. The V end was cut by 3 bases, the J end by 5 bases, with 15 bases between. The CDR3 region has the DNA TGTGCCAGCAGCTTTCCCACCGCGCCACTAGATACGCAGTATTTT. Its translation: CASSFPTAPLDTQYF.

J is TRBJ1-1 and V is TRBV5-1; 7 bases agree with TRBD1. This CDR3 is built from 17 residues. The germline V gene encodes CDR1 SGHRS and CDR2 YFSETQ. The junction had 12 bases not matched to a gene; V was cut back by 4 bases and J by 0 bases. CDR3 residues: CASSLDRIPPMNTEAFF. The CDR3 bases are TGCGCCAGCAGCCTGGACAGGATACCCCCCATGAACACTGAAGCTTTCTTT.